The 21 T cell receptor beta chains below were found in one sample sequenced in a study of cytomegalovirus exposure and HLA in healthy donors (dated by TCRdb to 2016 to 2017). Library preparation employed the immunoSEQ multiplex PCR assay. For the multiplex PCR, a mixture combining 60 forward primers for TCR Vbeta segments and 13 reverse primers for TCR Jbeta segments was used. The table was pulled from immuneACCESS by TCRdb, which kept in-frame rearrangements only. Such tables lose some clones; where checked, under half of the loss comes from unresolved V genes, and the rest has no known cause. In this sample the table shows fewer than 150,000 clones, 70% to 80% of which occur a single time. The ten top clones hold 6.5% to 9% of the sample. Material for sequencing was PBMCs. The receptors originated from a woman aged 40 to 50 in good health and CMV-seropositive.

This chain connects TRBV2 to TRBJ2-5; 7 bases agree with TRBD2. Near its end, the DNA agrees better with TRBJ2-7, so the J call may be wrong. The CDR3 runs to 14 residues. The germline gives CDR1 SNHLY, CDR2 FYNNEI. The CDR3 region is CASSDQGGSYEQYF. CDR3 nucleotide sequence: TGTGCCAGCAGTGATCAGGGAGGGTCCTACGAGCAGTACTTC.

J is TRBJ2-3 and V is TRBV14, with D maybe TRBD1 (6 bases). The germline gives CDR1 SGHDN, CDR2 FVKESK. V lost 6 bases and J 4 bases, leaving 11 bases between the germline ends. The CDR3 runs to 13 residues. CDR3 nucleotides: TGTGCCAGCAGTCCTGCAGGGGCAGATACGCAGTATTTT. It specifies CASSPAGADTQYF.

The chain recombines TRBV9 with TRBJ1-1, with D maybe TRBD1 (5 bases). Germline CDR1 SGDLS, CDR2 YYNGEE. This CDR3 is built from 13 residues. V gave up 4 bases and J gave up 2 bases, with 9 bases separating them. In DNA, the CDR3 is TGTGCCAGCAGCTTCGGGGGAAACACTGAAGCTTTCTTT. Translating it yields CASSFGGNTEAFF.

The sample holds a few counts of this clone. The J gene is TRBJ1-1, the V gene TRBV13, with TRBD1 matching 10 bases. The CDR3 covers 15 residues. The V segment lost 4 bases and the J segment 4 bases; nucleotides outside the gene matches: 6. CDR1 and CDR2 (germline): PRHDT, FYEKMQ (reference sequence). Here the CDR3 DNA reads TGTGCCAGCAGCTCCTCGACAGGGGGCACCACTGAAGCTTTCTTT. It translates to CASSSSTGGTTEAFF.

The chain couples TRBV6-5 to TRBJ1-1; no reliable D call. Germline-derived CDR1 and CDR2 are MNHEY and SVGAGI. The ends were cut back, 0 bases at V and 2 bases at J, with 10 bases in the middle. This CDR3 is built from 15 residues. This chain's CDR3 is CASSYSLGRNTEAFF. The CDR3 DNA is TGTGCCAGCAGTTACTCGTTGGGCAGAAACACTGAAGCTTTCTTT.

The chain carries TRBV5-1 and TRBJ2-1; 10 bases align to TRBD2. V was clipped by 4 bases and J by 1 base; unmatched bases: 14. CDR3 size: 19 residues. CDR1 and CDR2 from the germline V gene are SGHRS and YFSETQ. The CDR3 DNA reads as TGCGCCAGCAGCCGGACTCTAGCGGGAGCTGACTTATCCTACAATGAGCAGTTCTTC. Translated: CASSRTLAGADLSYNEQFF.

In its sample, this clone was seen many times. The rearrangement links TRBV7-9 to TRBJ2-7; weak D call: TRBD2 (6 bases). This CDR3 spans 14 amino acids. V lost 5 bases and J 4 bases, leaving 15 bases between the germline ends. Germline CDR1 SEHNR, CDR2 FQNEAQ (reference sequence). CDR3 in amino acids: CASSAGPGGYEQYF. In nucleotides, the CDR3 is TGTGCCAGCAGCGCGGGACCTGGGGGATACGAGCAGTACTTC.

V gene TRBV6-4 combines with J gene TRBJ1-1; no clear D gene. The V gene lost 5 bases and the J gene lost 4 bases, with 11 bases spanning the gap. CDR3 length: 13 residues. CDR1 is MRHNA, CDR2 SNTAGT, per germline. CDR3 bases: TGTGCCAGCAGTTCCCAGGCGGGCACTGAAGCTTTCTTT. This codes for CASSSQAGTEAFF.

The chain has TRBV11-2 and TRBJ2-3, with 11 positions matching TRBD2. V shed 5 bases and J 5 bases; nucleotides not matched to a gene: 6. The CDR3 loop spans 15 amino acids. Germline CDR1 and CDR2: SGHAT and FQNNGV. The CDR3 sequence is CASSTPGTSGDTQYF. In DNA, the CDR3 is TGTGCCAGCAGCACTCCCGGGACTAGCGGAGATACGCAGTATTTT. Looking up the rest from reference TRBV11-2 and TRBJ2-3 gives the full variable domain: EAGVAQSPRYKIIEKRQSVAFWCNPISGHATLYWYQQILGQGPKLLIQFQNNGVVDDSQLPKDRFSAERLKGVDSTLKIQPAKLEDSAVYLCASSTPGTSGDTQYFGPGTRLTVL.

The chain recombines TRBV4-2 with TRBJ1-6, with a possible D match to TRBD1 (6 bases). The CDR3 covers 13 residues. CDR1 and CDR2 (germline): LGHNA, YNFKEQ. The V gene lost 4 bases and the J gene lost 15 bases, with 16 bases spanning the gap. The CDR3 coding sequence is TGTGCCAGCAGCCTAAGCCCGACAGGTTTCCTCCACTTT. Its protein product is CASSLSPTGFLHF.

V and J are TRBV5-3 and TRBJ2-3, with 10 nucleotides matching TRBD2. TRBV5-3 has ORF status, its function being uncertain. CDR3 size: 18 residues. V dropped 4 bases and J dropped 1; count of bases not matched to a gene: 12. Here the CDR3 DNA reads TGTGCCAGAAGCGGCCCCCTCGCTAGCGGGGGTTGCACAGATACGCAGTATTTT. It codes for CARSGPLASGGCTDTQYF.

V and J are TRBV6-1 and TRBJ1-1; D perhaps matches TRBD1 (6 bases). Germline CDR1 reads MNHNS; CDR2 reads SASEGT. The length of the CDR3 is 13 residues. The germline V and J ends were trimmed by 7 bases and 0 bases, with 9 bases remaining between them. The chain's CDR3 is CASTGGMNTEAFF. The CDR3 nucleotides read TGTGCCAGCACGGGGGGCATGAACACTGAAGCTTTCTTT.

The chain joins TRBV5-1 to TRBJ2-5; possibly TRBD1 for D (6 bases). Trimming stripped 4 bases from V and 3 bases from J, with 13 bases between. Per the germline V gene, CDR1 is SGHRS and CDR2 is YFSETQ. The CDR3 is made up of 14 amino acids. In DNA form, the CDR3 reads TGCGCCAGCAGCCCTATGGGGACAAAAGAGACCCAGTACTTC. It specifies CASSPMGTKETQYF.

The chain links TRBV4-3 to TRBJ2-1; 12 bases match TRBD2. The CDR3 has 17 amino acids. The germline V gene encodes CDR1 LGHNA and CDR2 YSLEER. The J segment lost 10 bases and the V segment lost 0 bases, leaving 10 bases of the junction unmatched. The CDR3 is CASSQDPRLAGGREQFF. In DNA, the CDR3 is TGCGCCAGCAGCCAAGATCCTCGCCTAGCGGGGGGGCGCGAGCAGTTCTTC.

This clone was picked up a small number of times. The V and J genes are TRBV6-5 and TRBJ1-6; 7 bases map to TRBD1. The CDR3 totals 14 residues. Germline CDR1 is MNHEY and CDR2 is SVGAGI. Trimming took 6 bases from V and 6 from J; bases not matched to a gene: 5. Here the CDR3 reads CASSKGTVNSPLHF. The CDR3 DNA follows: TGTGCCAGCAGCAAAGGGACAGTTAATTCACCCCTCCACTTT.

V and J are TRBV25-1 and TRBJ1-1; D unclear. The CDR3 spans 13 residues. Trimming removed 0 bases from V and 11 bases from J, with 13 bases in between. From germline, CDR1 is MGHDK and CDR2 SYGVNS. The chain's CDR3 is CASSEYYSREAFF. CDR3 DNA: TGTGCCAGCAGTGAATATTACAGTAGGGAGGCTTTCTTT. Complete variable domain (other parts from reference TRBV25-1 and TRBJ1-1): EADIYQTPRYLVIGTGKKITLECSQTMGHDKMYWYQQDPGMELHLIHYSYGVNSTEKGDLSSESTVSRIRTEHFPLTLESARPSHTSQYLCASSEYYSREAFFGQGTRLTVV.

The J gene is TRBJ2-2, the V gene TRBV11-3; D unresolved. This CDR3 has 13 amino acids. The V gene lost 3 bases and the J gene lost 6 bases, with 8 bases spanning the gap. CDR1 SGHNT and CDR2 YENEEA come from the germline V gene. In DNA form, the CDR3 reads TGTGCCAGCAGCTTTAGATCGCCCGGGGAGCTGTTTTTT. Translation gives CASSFRSPGELFF.

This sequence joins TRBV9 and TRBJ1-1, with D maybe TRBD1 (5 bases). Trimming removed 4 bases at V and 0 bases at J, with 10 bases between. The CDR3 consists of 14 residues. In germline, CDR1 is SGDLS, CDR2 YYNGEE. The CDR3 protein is CASSPRQMNTEAFF. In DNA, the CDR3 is TGTGCCAGCAGCCCACGACAGATGAACACTGAAGCTTTCTTT.

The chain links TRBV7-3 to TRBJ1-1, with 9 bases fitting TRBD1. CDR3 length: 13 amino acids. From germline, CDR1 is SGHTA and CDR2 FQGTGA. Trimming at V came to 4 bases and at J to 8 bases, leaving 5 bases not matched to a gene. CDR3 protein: CASSSTDRGEAFF. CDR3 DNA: TGTGCCAGCAGCTCAACCGACAGGGGGGAAGCTTTCTTT.

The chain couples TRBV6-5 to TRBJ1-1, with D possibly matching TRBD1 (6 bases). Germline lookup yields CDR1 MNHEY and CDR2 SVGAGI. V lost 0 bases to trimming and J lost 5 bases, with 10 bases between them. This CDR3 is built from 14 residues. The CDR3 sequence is CASSYSRGRTEAFF. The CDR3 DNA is TGTGCCAGCAGTTACTCTAGGGGGAGAACTGAAGCTTTCTTT.

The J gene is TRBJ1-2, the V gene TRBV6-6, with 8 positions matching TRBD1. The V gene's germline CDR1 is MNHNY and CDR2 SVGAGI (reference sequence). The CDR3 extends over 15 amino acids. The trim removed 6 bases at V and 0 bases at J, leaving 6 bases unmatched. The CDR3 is CASSHWTGTNYGYTF. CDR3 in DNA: TGTGCCAGCAGCCACTGGACAGGGACTAACTATGGCTACACCTTC.